This TCR beta chain was profiled in a study of T cell responses to AZD1222 COVID-19 vaccine (dated by TCRdb to about 2021). About the investigation overall: Because spike-specific TCR depth and breadth did not differ between the two schedules, AZD1222 recipients who got a second dose at roughly 4 weeks were pooled with those who got a second dose at roughly 12 weeks. A total of 233 trial participants underwent TCR sequencing, of whom 200 to 220 received two doses of AZD1222 and some 25 received two doses of the MenACWY control vaccine. Trial participants were enrolled by age into 18-55, 56-69 and 70-plus year subgroups, with about 150, 27 and 61 TCR-sequenced participants respectively. On the study overall, not on this receptor specifically: Because no day 14 peak-response samples were available, repertoires were characterized only after the peak T cell response. A significant rise in spike-specific TCR breadth and depth was observed after two AZD1222 doses relative to day 0 and relative to MenACWY recipients. In the small 56-69-year group, the increase in depth fell short of significance, most likely because of low power. CD4 TCRs associated with the vaccine covered the entire spike protein, and the dominant responses were in regions 160-218 and 743-854. Reportedly, almost half of the unique spike-specific TCRs recognized epitopes lying outside the regions that are mutated in the B.1.351 and B.1.1.7 variants. Participants were mostly white British, with more females than males. The authors suggested clonal diversity may have been underestimated. Conclusions about previously exposed vaccinees are limited because only 5 or 6 AZD1222 recipients were SARS-CoV-2 seropositive at baseline.

Comment on this clone: It lacks a known antigen. One base away there is no much larger clone; base qualities are not given.

The CDR3 regions of human TCRbeta chains were analyzed by immunosequencing. The study's processing was this. TCRs in the repertoires were matched against a reference library of SARS-CoV-2-specific TCRs that had been generated with the MIRA antigen-specificity platform. Breadth was defined as the fraction of unique TCRs that were SARS-CoV-2-associated. Depth was defined as the fraction of total T cells that were SARS-CoV-2-associated. Using the MIRA data, every spike-specific TCR was mapped to the spike region that the TCR reacted to and assigned to either a CD4 or a CD8 class. Log10-transformed breadth and depth values were compared by one-way ANOVA with Sidak's multiple comparisons tests. TCRdb mirrors the immuneACCESS table, restricted to in-frame sequences. Some clones are absent from its copies; in checked studies, under half trace to an unresolved V gene, and the reason for the others is unknown. V and J calls and clone size come straight from that table; D and trimming were deduced from the DNA. This sample gives more than 130,000 clones in total; 90% of them show up just once. In total, the top ten clones hold around 3.5% of the sample.

The time point label corresponds to: baseline before first vaccination. Vaccinee samples were obtained from the UK trials COV001 and COV002, which included a single-blind randomized controlled phase 2/3 trial of AZD1222 (ChAdOx1 nCoV-19) in healthy adults. Trial participant PBMC samples were collected at day 0 and day 28 after the second dose for TCRbeta chain sequencing. The sequencing used peripheral blood, collected on day 0 of AZD1222 vaccination. This clonotype was sampled from an adult in good health.

The CDR3 protein sequence reads: CASSLDGTKSAEQFF. The DNA reads TGCGCCAGCAGCCTGGACGGGACTAAATCGGCTGAGCAGTTCTTC. The chain employs TRBV5-1 and TRBJ2-1; the central 7 bases match TRBD2. The germline V and J ends show losses of 4 bases and 9 bases respectively, and no gene match explains 13 bases of the junction. The CDR3 covers 15 residues, taking in both the cysteine and the phenylalanine. Only the CDR3 DNA is retained, 45 bases long and in frame from the first base. Reading the germline V gene gives CDR1 SGHRS and CDR2 YFSETQ.